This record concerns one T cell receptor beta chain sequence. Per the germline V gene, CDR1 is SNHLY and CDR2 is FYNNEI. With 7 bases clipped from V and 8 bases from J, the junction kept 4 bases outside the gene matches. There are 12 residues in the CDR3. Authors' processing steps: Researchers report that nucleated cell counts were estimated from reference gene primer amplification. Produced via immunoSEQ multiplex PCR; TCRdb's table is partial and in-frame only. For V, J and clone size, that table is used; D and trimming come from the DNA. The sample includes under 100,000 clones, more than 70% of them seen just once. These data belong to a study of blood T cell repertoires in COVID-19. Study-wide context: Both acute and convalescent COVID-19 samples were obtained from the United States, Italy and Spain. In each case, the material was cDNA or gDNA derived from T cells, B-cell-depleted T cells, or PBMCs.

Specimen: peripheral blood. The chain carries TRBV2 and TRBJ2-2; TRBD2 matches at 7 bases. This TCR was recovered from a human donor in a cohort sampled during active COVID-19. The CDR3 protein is CASTREGGELFF. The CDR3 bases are TGTGCCAGCACGAGGGAGGGGGGGGAGCTGTTTTTT. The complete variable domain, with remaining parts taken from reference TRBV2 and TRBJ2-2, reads EPEVTQTPSHQVTQMGQEVILRCVPISNHLYFYWYRQILGQKVEFLVSFYNNEISEKSEIFDDQFSVERPDGSNFTLKIRSTKLEDSAMYFCASTREGGELFFGEGSRLTVL.